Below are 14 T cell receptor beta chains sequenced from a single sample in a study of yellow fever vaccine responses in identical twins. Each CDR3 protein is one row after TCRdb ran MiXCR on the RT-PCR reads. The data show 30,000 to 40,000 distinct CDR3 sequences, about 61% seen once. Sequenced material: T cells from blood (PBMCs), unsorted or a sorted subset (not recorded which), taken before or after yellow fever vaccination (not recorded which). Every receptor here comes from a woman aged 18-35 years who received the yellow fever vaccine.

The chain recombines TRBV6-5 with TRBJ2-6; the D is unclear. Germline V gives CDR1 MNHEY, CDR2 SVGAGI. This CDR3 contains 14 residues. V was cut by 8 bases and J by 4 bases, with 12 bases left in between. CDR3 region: CASSRVTGANVLTF. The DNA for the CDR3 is TGTGCCAGCTCAAGAGTTACCGGGGCCAACGTCCTGACTTTC.

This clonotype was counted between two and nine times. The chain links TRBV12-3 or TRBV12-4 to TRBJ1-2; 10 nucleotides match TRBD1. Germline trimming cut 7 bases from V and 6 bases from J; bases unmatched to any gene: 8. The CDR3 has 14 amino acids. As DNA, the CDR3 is TGTGCCAGCACCCCGGGCGGGACAGGGGATGGCTACACCTTC. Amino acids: CASTPGGTGDGYTF.

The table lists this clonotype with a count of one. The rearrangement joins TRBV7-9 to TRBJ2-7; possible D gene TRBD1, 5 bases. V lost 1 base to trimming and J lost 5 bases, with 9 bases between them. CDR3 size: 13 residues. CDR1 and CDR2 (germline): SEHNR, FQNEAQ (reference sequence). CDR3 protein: CASSLGGADEQYF. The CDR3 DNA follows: TGTGCCAGCAGCTTAGGTGGGGCAGACGAGCAGTACTTC.

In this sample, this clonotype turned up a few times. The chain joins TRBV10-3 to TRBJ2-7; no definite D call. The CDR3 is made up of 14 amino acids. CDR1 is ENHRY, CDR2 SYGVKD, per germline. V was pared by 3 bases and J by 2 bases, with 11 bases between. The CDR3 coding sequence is TGTGCCATCAGTGAAGTTCATGAACCCTACGAGCAGTACTTC. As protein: CAISEVHEPYEQYF.

This CDR3 reads CASSLGEEGYTF. In DNA, the CDR3 is TGTGCCAGCAGCTTGGGAGAGGAGGGCTACACCTTC. The V gene is TRBV5-5, the J gene TRBJ1-2; unclear D gene. The V gene's germline CDR1 is SGHKS and CDR2 YYEKEE (reference sequence). This CDR3 is built from 12 residues. The V gene lost 0 bases and the J gene lost 8 bases, with 8 bases spanning the gap.

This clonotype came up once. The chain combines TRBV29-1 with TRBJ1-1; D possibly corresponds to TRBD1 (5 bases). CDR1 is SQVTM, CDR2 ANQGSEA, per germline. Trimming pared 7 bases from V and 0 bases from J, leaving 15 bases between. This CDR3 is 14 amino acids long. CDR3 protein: CSALRAGMNTEAFF. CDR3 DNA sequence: TGCAGCGCCCTCAGGGCCGGTATGAACACTGAAGCTTTCTTT. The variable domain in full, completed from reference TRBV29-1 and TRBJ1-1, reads SAVISQKPSRDICQRGTSLTIQCQVDSQVTMMFWYRQQPGQSLTLIATANQGSEATYESGFVIDKFPISRPNLTFSTLTVSNMSPEDSSIYLCSALRAGMNTEAFFGQGTRLTVV.

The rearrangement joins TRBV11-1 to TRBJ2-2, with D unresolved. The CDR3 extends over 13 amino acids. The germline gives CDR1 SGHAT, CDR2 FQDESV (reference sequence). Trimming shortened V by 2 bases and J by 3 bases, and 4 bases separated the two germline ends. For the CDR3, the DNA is TGTGCCAGCAGCTTACAGGACACCGGGGAGCTGTTTTTT. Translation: CASSLQDTGELFF.

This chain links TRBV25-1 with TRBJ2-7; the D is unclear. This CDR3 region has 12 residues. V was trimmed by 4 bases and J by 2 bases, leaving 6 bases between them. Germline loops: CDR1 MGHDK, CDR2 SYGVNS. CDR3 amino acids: CASSGDPYEQYF. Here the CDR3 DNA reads TGTGCCAGCAGTGGGGATCCCTACGAGCAGTACTTC.

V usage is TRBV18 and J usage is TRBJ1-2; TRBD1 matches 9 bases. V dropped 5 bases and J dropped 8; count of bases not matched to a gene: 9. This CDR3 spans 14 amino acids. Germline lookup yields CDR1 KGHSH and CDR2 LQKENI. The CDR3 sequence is CASSLDRGFQGYTF. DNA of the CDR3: TGTGCCAGCTCATTGGACAGGGGCTTTCAAGGCTACACCTTC. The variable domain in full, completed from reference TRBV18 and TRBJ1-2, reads NAGVMQNPRHLVRRRGQEARLRCSPMKGHSHVYWYRQLPEEGLKFMVYLQKENIIDESGMPKERFSAEFPKEGPSILRIQQVVRGDSAAYFCASSLDRGFQGYTFGSGTRLTVV.

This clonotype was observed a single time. The CDR3 reads CASSPRPQETQYF. CDR3 bases: TGTGCCAGCAGCCCCCGACCCCAAGAGACCCAGTACTTC. V gene TRBV11-2 combines with J gene TRBJ2-5; D gene ambiguous. V dropped 5 bases and J dropped 1 base, with 8 bases sitting between them. Germline CDR1 reads SGHAT; CDR2 reads FQNNGV. The CDR3 totals 13 residues.

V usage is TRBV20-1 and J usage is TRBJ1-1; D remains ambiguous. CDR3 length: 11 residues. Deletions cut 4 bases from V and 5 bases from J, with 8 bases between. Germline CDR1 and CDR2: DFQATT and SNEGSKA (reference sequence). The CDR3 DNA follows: TGCAGTGCTACCAGACGGACTGAAGCTTTCTTT. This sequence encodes CSATRRTEAFF.

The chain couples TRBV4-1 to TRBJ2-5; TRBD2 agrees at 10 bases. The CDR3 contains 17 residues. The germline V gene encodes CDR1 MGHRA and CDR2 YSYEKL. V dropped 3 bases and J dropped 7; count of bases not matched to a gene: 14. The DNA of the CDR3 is TGCGCCAGCAGCCAGGCCTCCGCAACTAGCGGGACGAGGACCCAGTACTTC. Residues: CASSQASATSGTRTQYF.

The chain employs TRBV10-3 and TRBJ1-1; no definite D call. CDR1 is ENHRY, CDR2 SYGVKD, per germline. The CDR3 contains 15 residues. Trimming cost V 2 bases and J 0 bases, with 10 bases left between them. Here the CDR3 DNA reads TGTGCCATCAGTGAGCCCGACCTAATGAACACTGAAGCTTTCTTT. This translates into CAISEPDLMNTEAFF.

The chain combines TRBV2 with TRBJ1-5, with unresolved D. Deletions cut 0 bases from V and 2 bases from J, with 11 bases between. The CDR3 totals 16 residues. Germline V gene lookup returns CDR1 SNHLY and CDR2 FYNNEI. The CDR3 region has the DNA TGTGCCAGCAGTGAAGCGCTCTGGGCAGGCAATCAGCCCCAGCATTTT. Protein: CASSEALWAGNQPQHF.